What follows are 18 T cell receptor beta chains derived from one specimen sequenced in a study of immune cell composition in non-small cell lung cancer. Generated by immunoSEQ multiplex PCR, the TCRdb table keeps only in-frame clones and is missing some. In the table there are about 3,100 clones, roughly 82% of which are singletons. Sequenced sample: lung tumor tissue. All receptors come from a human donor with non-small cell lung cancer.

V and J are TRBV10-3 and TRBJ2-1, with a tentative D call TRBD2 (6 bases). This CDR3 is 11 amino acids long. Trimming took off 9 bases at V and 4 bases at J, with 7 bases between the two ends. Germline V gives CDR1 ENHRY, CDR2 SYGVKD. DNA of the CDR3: TGTGCCATTGGGGGGTACAATGAGCAGTTCTTC. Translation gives CAIGGYNEQFF.

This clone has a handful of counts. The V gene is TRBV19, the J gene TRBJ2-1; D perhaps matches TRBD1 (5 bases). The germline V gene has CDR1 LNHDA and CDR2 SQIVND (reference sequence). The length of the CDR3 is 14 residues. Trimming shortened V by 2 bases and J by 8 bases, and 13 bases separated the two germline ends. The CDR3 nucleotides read TGTGCCAGTAGTATACTCGCAGGGTTGGATGAGCAGTTCTTC. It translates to CASSILAGLDEQFF.

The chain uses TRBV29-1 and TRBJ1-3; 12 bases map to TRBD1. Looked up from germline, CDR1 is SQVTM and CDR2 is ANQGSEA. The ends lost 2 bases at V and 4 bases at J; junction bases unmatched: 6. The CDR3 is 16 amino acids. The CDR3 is CSVELGQGAGGNTIYF. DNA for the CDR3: TGCAGCGTTGAATTGGGACAGGGGGCGGGAGGAAACACCATATATTTT.

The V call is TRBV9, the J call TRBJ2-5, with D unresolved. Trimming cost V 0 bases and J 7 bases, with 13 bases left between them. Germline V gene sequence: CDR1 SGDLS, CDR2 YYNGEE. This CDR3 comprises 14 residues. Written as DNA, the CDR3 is TGTGCCAGCAGCGTAGAAGCGCTTGATGGGACCCAGTACTTC. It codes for CASSVEALDGTQYF.

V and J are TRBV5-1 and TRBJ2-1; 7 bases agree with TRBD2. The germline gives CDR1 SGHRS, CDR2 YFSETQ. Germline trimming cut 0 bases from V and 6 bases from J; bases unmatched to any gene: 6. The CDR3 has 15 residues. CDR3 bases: TGCGCCAGCAGCTTGGAGGCGGGAGTGGGCAATGAGCAGTTCTTC. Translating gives CASSLEAGVGNEQFF.

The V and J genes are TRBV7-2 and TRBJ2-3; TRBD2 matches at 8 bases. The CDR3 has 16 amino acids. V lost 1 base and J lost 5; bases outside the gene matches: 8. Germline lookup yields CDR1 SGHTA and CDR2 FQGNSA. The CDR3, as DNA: TGTGCCAGCAGCTTAGAGGCTCGGGGGGGCGTAGATACGCAGTATTTT. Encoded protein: CASSLEARGGVDTQYF.

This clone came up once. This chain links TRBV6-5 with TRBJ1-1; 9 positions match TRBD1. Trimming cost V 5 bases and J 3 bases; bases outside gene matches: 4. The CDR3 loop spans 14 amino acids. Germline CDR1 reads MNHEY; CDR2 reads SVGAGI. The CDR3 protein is CASSRTGVDTEAFF. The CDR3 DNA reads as TGTGCCAGCAGTCGGACAGGGGTCGACACTGAAGCTTTCTTT.

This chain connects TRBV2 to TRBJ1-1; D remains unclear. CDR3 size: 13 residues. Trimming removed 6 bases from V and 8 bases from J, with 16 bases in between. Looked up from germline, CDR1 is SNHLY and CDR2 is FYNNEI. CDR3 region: CASRATLTREAFF. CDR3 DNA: TGTGCCAGCAGGGCAACTTTGACTAGGGAAGCTTTCTTT.

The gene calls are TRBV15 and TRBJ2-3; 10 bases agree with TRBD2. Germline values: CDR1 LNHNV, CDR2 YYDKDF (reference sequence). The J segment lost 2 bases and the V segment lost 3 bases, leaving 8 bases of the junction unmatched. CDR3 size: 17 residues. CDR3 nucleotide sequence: TGTGCCACCAGCAGTCCCTGGCTAGCGGGGGACACAGATACGCAGTATTTT. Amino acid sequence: CATSSPWLAGDTDTQYF.

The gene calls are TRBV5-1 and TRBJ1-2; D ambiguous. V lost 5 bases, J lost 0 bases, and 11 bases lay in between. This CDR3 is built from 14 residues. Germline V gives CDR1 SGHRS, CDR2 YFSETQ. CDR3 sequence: CASSGGETNYGYTF. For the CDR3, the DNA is TGCGCCAGCAGTGGTGGAGAAACTAACTATGGCTACACCTTC.

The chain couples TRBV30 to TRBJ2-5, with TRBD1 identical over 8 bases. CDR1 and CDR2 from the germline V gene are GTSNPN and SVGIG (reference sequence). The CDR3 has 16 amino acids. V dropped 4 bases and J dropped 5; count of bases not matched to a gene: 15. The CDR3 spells CAWTPPRTGYWETQYF. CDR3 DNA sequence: TGTGCCTGGACCCCACCGAGGACAGGGTATTGGGAGACCCAGTACTTC.

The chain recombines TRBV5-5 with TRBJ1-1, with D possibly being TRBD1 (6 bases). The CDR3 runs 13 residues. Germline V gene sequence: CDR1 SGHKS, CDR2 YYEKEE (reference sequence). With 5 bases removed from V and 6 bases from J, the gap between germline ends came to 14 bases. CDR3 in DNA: TGTGCCAGCAGACCTTGGGGGGGCGCTGAAGCTTTCTTT. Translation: CASRPWGGAEAFF.

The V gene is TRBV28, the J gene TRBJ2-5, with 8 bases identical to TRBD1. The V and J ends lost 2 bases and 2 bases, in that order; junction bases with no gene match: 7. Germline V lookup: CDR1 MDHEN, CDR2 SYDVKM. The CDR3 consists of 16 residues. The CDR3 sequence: CASSLTGGTGQETQYF. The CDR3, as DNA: TGTGCCAGCAGTTTAACAGGGGGGACGGGTCAAGAGACCCAGTACTTC.

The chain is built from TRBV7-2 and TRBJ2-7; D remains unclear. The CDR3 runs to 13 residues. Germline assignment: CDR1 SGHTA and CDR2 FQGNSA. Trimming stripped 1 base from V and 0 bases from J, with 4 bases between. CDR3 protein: CASSLDSSYEQYV. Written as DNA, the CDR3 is TGTGCCAGCAGCTTAGACAGCTCCTACGAGCAGTACGTC.

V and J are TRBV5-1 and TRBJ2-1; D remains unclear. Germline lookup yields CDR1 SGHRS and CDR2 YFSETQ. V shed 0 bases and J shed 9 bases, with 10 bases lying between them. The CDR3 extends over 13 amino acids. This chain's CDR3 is CASSLDSLGEQFF. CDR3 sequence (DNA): TGCGCCAGCAGCTTGGACAGTTTGGGTGAGCAGTTCTTC. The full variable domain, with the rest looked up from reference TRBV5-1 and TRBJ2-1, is KAGVTQTPRYLIKTRGQQVTLSCSPISGHRSVSWYQQTPGQGLQFLFEYFSETQRNKGNFPGRFSGRQFSNSRSEMNVSTLELGDSALYLCASSLDSLGEQFFGPGTRLTVL.

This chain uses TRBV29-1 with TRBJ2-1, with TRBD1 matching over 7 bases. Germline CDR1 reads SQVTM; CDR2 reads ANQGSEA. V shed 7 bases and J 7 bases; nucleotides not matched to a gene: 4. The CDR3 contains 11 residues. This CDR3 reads CSGQGGNEQFF. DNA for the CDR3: TGCAGCGGACAGGGTGGGAATGAGCAGTTCTTC.

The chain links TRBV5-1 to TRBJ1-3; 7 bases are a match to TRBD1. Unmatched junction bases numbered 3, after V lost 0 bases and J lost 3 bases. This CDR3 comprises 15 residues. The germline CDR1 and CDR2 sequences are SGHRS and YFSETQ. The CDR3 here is CASSLEGASGNTIYF. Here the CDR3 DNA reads TGCGCCAGCAGCTTGGAGGGGGCTAGTGGAAACACCATATATTTT. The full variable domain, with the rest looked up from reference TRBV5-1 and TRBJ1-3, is KAGVTQTPRYLIKTRGQQVTLSCSPISGHRSVSWYQQTPGQGLQFLFEYFSETQRNKGNFPGRFSGRQFSNSRSEMNVSTLELGDSALYLCASSLEGASGNTIYFGEGSWLTVV.

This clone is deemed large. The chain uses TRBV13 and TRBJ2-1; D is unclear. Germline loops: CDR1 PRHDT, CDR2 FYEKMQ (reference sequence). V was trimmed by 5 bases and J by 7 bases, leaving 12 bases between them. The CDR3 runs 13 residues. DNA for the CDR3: TGTGCCAGCAGCCCCGAGGTTCAAAATGAGCAGTTCTTC. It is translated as CASSPEVQNEQFF.